The 6 T cell receptor beta chains below come from one sample, sequenced in a study. Tregs were sorted as CD4+CD25+CD127-/low cells. TCRdb redid the calling of the 5' RACE reads with MiXCR, one entry per CDR3 protein. The sample contains around 55,000 distinct CDR3 sequences, 20% to 25% of which appear only once. Source material: tumor-infiltrating Tregs sorted from the breast tumor. These receptors all come from a female donor with breast cancer.

About this clonotype itself: Possible read error: a much larger clone is one base away. For the CDR3, the DNA is TGCGCCAGCAGCTCAAGCGGGAGCAAGAGAGATACGCAGTATTTT. Its protein is CASSSSGSKRDTQYF. The chain has TRBV5-1 and TRBJ2-3, with 8 bases lining up with TRBD2. The CDR3 consists of 15 residues. Germline trimming cut 3 bases from V and 5 bases from J; bases unmatched to any gene: 8. The germline V gene has CDR1 SGHRS and CDR2 YFSETQ.

This clonotype has just a few counts. The CDR3 sequence: CASTLPASRGAYNEQFF. The CDR3 DNA reads TGTGCCAGCACTTTACCCGCCTCGAGGGGCGCCTACAATGAGCAGTTCTTC. V usage is TRBV6-1 and J usage is TRBJ2-1, with D perhaps given as TRBD1 or TRBD2 (5 bases each). With 7 bases removed from V and 2 bases from J, the gap between germline ends came to 21 bases. CDR1 is MNHNS and CDR2 is SASEGT in the germline V gene. The CDR3 length is 17 residues.

As DNA, the CDR3 is TGTGCCAGCAGTGAAGGCGGGGGGTGGACAGGGTATGAGACCCAGTACTTC. Protein: CASSEGGGWTGYETQYF. The rearrangement uses TRBV6-1 and TRBJ2-5, with D possibly called TRBD1 or TRBD2 (8 bases each). The CDR3 runs 17 residues. Trimming left V 1 base short and J 5 bases short, with 20 bases between. CDR1 and CDR2 (germline): MNHNS, SASEGT.

The chain combines TRBV7-6 with TRBJ2-2, with D perhaps being TRBD1 or TRBD2 (5 bases each). Germline V CDR1 and CDR2: SGHVS, FNYEAQ. CDR3 size: 16 residues. Deletions cut 0 bases from V and 4 bases from J, with 12 bases between. The CDR3: CASSLAGLASTGELFF. The DNA for the CDR3 is TGTGCCAGCAGCTTAGCGGGGCTAGCAAGCACCGGGGAGCTGTTTTTT. Full variable domain (remainder filled in from reference TRBV7-6 and TRBJ2-2): GAGVSQSPRYKVTKRGQDVALRCDPISGHVSLYWYRQALGQGPEFLTYFNYEAQQDKSGLPNDRFSAERPEGSISTLTIQRTEQRDSAMYRCASSLAGLASTGELFFGEGSRLTVL.

This rearrangement joins TRBV20-1 to TRBJ1-2; no reliable D call. Germline-derived CDR1 and CDR2 are DFQATT and SNEGSKA (reference sequence). The CDR3 spans 12 residues. Deletions cut 6 bases from V and 1 base from J, with 9 bases between. The CDR3 sequence is CSAPADNYGYTF. The CDR3 DNA reads as TGCAGTGCCCCCGCAGATAACTATGGCTACACCTTC.

There are a few counts of this clonotype. The chain links TRBV6-1 to TRBJ1-2; perhaps TRBD1 as D (5 bases). This CDR3 contains 17 residues. Germline V CDR1 and CDR2: MNHNS, SASEGT. Trimming took 1 base from V and 3 from J, leaving 18 bases between them. In DNA, the CDR3 is TGTGCCAGCAGTGAAGACGACAGTGACTCTTTGTACTATGGCTACACCTTC. This translates into CASSEDDSDSLYYGYTF.